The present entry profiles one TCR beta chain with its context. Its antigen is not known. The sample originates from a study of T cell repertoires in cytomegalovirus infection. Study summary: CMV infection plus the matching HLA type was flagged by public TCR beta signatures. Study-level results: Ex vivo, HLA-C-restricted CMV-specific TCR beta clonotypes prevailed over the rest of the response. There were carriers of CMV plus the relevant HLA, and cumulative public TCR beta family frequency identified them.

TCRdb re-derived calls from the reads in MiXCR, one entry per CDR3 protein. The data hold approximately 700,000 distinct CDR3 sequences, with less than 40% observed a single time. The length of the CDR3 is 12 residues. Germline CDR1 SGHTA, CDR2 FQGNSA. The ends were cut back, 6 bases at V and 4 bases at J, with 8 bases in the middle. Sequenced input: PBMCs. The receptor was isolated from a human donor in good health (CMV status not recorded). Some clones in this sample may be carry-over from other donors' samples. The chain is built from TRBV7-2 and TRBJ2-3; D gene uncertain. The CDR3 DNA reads TGTGCCAGCAGGCCCATGGCAGATACGCAGTATTTT. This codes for CASRPMADTQYF. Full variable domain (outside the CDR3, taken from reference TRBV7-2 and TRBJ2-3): GAGVSQSPSNKVTEKGKDVELRCDPISGHTALYWYRQSLGQGLEFLIYFQGNSAPDKSGLPSDRFSAERTGGSVSTLTIQRTQQEDSAVYLCASRPMADTQYFGPGTRLTVL.